Listed below are T cell receptor beta chains from one sample, sequenced in a study of cytomegalovirus exposure and HLA in healthy donors. Assay used: immunoSEQ multiplex PCR; TCRdb lists only in-frame clones, some missing. Of 200,000 or so clones detected, over 65% appear once; the ten largest clones hold approximately 2.4%. Source material: PBMCs. These receptors originate from a woman aged 45-59 years in good health and CMV-seropositive. The CDR3 runs from the conserved cysteine through the conserved F or W. A D gene is named only where the DNA matches it firmly. Clone size is not always given. Where it is, it says once, few, many or a class for expanded clones.

d_call: -
j_call: TRBJ2-5
v_call: TRBV6-5
clone_size: -
cdr3_length: 15
cdr3_nt: TGTGCCAGCAGCCCCGGGGCAGGAACTCCGGGGGAGCAGTACTTC
cdr3_aa: CASSPGAGTPGEQYF

d_call: -
j_call: TRBJ1-4
v_call: TRBV2
clone_size: -
cdr3_length: 13
cdr3_nt: TGTGCCAGCAGTGAACGGGGGAATGAAAAACTGTTTTTT
cdr3_aa: CASSERGNEKLFF

d_call: TRBD1
j_call: TRBJ2-2
v_call: TRBV27
clone_size: -
cdr3_length: 14
cdr3_nt: TGTGCCAGCAGTTTGGCAGGGGGCACCGGGGAGCTGTTTTTT
cdr3_aa: CASSLAGGTGELFF

d_call: TRBD1
j_call: TRBJ1-2
v_call: TRBV4-3
clone_size: -
cdr3_length: 15
cdr3_nt: TGCGCCAGCAGCCAACGGACAGGGGCGGACTATGGCTACACCTTC
cdr3_aa: CASSQRTGADYGYTF

d_call: -
j_call: TRBJ1-2
v_call: TRBV4-2
clone_size: -
cdr3_length: 14
cdr3_nt: TGTGCCAGCAGCTTGAGGGAGGTGATTGGTGGCTACACCTTC
cdr3_aa: CASSLREVIGGYTF

d_call: TRBD1
j_call: TRBJ1-2
v_call: TRBV5-4
clone_size: -
cdr3_length: 14
cdr3_nt: TGTGCCAGCAGGAACAGACAGGGGGCCTATGGCTACACCTTC
cdr3_aa: CASRNRQGAYGYTF

d_call: -
j_call: TRBJ1-1
v_call: TRBV6-5
clone_size: -
cdr3_length: 14
cdr3_nt: TGTGCCAGCAGTTCCCTAACAGGGAACACTGAAGCTTTCTTT
cdr3_aa: CASSSLTGNTEAFF

d_call: -
j_call: TRBJ1-3
v_call: TRBV5-6
clone_size: few
cdr3_length: 13
cdr3_nt: TGTGCCAGCTCCCAATCAGGGATGGACACCATATATTTT
cdr3_aa: CASSQSGMDTIYF

d_call: -
j_call: TRBJ1-5
v_call: TRBV2
clone_size: -
cdr3_length: 15
cdr3_nt: TGTGCCAGCAGTGAACGGGGGGAGGGCAATCAGCCCCAGCATTTT
cdr3_aa: CASSERGEGNQPQHF

d_call: TRBD1
j_call: TRBJ2-7
v_call: TRBV6-5
clone_size: -
cdr3_length: 15
cdr3_nt: TGTGCCAGCAGAAGCGACAGGGACCCTCGGTACGAGCAGTACTTC
cdr3_aa: CASRSDRDPRYEQYF

d_call: -
j_call: TRBJ1-1
v_call: TRBV18
clone_size: once
cdr3_length: 14
cdr3_nt: TGTGCCAGCTCACCACCGGGGGCCTCCATCGGAGCTTTCTTT
cdr3_aa: CASSPPGASIGAFF

d_call: -
j_call: TRBJ1-1
v_call: TRBV5-1
clone_size: -
cdr3_length: 12
cdr3_nt: TGCGCCAGCAGCTTACAGGGCACTGAAGCTTTCTTT
cdr3_aa: CASSLQGTEAFF

d_call: -
j_call: TRBJ1-1
v_call: TRBV18
clone_size: few
cdr3_length: 14
cdr3_nt: TGTGCCAGCTCACCAACTCGGGAGAACACTGAAGCTTTCTTT
cdr3_aa: CASSPTRENTEAFF

d_call: TRBD2
j_call: TRBJ2-2
v_call: TRBV9
clone_size: -
cdr3_length: 16
cdr3_nt: TGTGCCAGCAGCGCGGTAGCGGGGGACTCCACCGGGGAGCTGTTTTTT
cdr3_aa: CASSAVAGDSTGELFF

d_call: -
j_call: TRBJ1-2
v_call: TRBV6-6
clone_size: -
cdr3_length: 13
cdr3_nt: TGTGCCAGCAGCCTCGGGAAAAGTTATGGCTACACCTTC
cdr3_aa: CASSLGKSYGYTF

d_call: TRBD2
j_call: TRBJ2-3
v_call: TRBV7-3
clone_size: -
cdr3_length: 18
cdr3_nt: TGTGCCAGCAGCTTATTTGGAGGCGGGGGGACTAGCACAGATACGCAGTATTTT
cdr3_aa: CASSLFGGGGTSTDTQYF

d_call: TRBD2
j_call: TRBJ2-1
v_call: TRBV5-4
clone_size: -
cdr3_length: 13
cdr3_nt: TGTGCCAGCAGCTCCGGAACTAGCGGGGCCCCGTTCTTC
cdr3_aa: CASSSGTSGAPFF

d_call: TRBD1
j_call: TRBJ1-5
v_call: TRBV10-2
clone_size: -
cdr3_length: 14
cdr3_nt: TGCGCCAGCAGTGAGTTTACAGGGGATCAGCCCCAGCATTTT
cdr3_aa: CASSEFTGDQPQHF

d_call: TRBD2
j_call: TRBJ2-1
v_call: TRBV9
clone_size: -
cdr3_length: 15
cdr3_nt: TGTGCCAGCAGCGTATTGGGGACTAGCTACAATGAGCAGTTCTTC
cdr3_aa: CASSVLGTSYNEQFF

d_call: TRBD2
j_call: TRBJ2-3
v_call: TRBV6-6
clone_size: -
cdr3_length: 16
cdr3_nt: TGTGCCATCACCCCACTAGCGGGGGGTCCGACAGATACGCAGTATTTT
cdr3_aa: CAITPLAGGPTDTQYF

d_call: -
j_call: TRBJ1-2
v_call: TRBV6-5
clone_size: -
cdr3_length: 13
cdr3_nt: TGTGCCAGCAGTTACTCGGACAGCTACGGCTACACCTTC
cdr3_aa: CASSYSDSYGYTF

d_call: -
j_call: TRBJ2-3
v_call: TRBV5-1
clone_size: -
cdr3_length: 16
cdr3_nt: TGCGCCAGCAGCTTGGCCCTAACAGGGAGCACAGATACGCAGTATTTT
cdr3_aa: CASSLALTGSTDTQYF

d_call: TRBD2
j_call: TRBJ2-4
v_call: TRBV4-2
clone_size: few
cdr3_length: 13
cdr3_nt: TGTGCCAGCAGCCAAGGGGAGGGAAACATTCAGTACTTC
cdr3_aa: CASSQGEGNIQYF

d_call: TRBD2
j_call: TRBJ2-1
v_call: TRBV9
clone_size: once
cdr3_length: 16
cdr3_nt: TGTGCCAGCAGCGGCATTAGCGGGGGGAATCTCGGTGAGCAGTTCTTC
cdr3_aa: CASSGISGGNLGEQFF

d_call: TRBD1
j_call: TRBJ2-5
v_call: TRBV6-5
clone_size: -
cdr3_length: 15
cdr3_nt: TGTGCCAGCAGTTACAGGTCTACAGGGGAAGAGACCCAGTACTTC
cdr3_aa: CASSYRSTGEETQYF

d_call: TRBD2
j_call: TRBJ2-2
v_call: TRBV5-6
clone_size: few
cdr3_length: 16
cdr3_nt: TGTGCCAGCAGCTTTACTAGCGCACCCACCTCCGGGGAGCTGTTTTTT
cdr3_aa: CASSFTSAPTSGELFF

d_call: -
j_call: TRBJ1-6
v_call: TRBV9
clone_size: -
cdr3_length: 17
cdr3_nt: TGTGCCAGCAGCGTAGATCCGGGTAGCGCCTATAATTCACCCCTCCACTTT
cdr3_aa: CASSVDPGSAYNSPLHF

d_call: TRBD1
j_call: TRBJ1-2
v_call: TRBV2
clone_size: -
cdr3_length: 15
cdr3_nt: TGTGCCAGCAGGCCCGGGACAGGGGGCGCCGGGGGCTACACCTTC
cdr3_aa: CASRPGTGGAGGYTF

d_call: TRBD2
j_call: TRBJ2-7
v_call: TRBV7-9
clone_size: once
cdr3_length: 13
cdr3_nt: TGTGCCGTCGGGACTAGCGTTACCTACGAGCAGTACTTC
cdr3_aa: CAVGTSVTYEQYF

d_call: TRBD1
j_call: TRBJ2-7
v_call: TRBV5-6
clone_size: -
cdr3_length: 16
cdr3_nt: TGTGCCAGCAGCCTCCCCGGGACAGCGACCTCCTACGAGCAGTACTTC
cdr3_aa: CASSLPGTATSYEQYF